This T cell receptor (beta chain) is from a study of graft-versus-host responses after intestinal transplantation. Findings and limits, study-wide: Investigators detected GvH clones in recipient marrow, with some emerging earlier in ileum or blood. Among circulating GvH clones, peak levels were associated with early post-transplant declines in HvG clones.

The germline gives CDR1 WSHSY, CDR2 SAAADI. There are 14 residues in the CDR3. In its sample, this clone was seen a few times. Antigen specificity is unknown. At one of its ends the junction is not consistent with the germline gene, which may arise from a read error. Profiling relied on immunoSEQ multiplex PCR, and the TCRdb table lists in-frame clones only, not all of them. The sample carries over 85,000 clones, about 95% recorded once. The TCR was taken from a human donor who was the organ donor for an intestinal transplant. The chain carries TRBV10-2 and TRBJ1-4; D may be TRBD1 (6 bases). Sample: unstimulated CD4+ T cells sorted from spleen or lymph node cells, taken before transplant. The CDR3, as DNA: TGCGCCAGCACTGAGACAGGAGTCAATGAAAAACTGTTTTTT. Translated, it gives CASTETGVNEKLFF.